This TCR beta chain was obtained from a study of T cells after yellow fever vaccination (dated by TCRdb to about 2019). For the wider study: The SMART-Seq v4 Ultra Low Input RNA kit was used to prepare libraries from fractions with low cell numbers. To follow T-cell clones before and after both primary and booster YFV17D yellow fever vaccination, bulk TCR alpha and beta repertoires underwent longitudinal sequencing. Two healthy male donors made up the cohort, one aged 18 to 29 years and the other aged 30 to 39 years. Blood was collected at multiple timepoints before and after primary and secondary immunization, and bulk PBMC replicates and cell subsets were isolated. Study-wide findings and limitations: Most clones expanded after primary vaccination (about 95% of CD4 and over 80% of CD8) were re-detected after the booster, suggesting that broad memory maintenance occurred. FACS-sorted repertoires could contain abundant contaminating clonotypes from the bulk population, so computational filtering was required. Compared with the primary T-cell response, the secondary T-cell response was faster but weaker, reaching its peak on day 5 rather than on day 15. The study included only a couple of donors, which limits how far the findings can be generalized. A small fraction of clonotypes showed up in both the CD4 and CD8 compartments, probably as a result of convergent recombination.

In the paper's terms, the treatment or condition label means: live attenuated yellow fever vaccine strain. At each blood-draw timepoint, two biological replicates of bulk PBMCs were obtained. A standard Ficoll-Paque protocol was used to isolate PBMCs from peripheral blood. TriZol was used to extract RNA from bulk PBMCs, from CD4 and CD8 fractions, and from dextramer-positive and dextramer-negative fractions. V is pared back by 2 bases and J by 5 bases, with 10 bases lying between the germline termini. Based on the germline V gene, the CDR1 and CDR2 sequences are SQVTM and ANQGSEA. Measured from the cysteine to the phenylalanine, the CDR3 is 13 residues long. Only the CDR3 DNA stays, 39 bases, in frame from base 1. Synthesis of TCR cDNA relied on 5'RACE template switching, a step that introduced a universal primer site along with unique molecular identifiers. cDNA synthesis was primed from both the TCR alpha and TCR beta constant segments. Two PCR steps were used to amplify libraries, with sample barcodes and sequencing adapters being added in the second step. Libraries were sequenced on Illumina HiSeq 2500 (2x100 bp) or NovaSeq (2x150 bp). As for the original processing: Demultiplexing of reads and collapsing into UMI consensus sequences were performed with MIGEC, and V(D)J alignment was carried out with MiXCR. Using edgeR on replicate PBMC samples, clonotypes were called vaccine-responding if FDR was below 0.01 and the log2 fold change was above 5 up to day 15. Bulk clonotypes were assigned CD4 or CD8 identity according to which sequenced CD4 or CD8 repertoire held them at higher abundance. TCRdb reworked the public reads: Q25 trimming with fastp, MiXCR clone assembly, productive beta chains retained. CDR3 protein sequences are deduplicated, and each keeps its most common genes and DNA. These V and J calls derive from TCRdb rather than the authors' analysis. The sample records more than 350,000 distinct CDR3 sequences, around a tenth of which are singletons. The top ten clonotypes cover 18% of the sample.

This clonotype was detected only a few times. It has no known antigen specificity. Within one base of it there is no much larger clone, and no base qualities were kept. The receptor was derived from a man younger than 30 who received the YFV17D yellow fever vaccine. Sequenced here: PBMCs, sampled on the day of the first yellow fever vaccination. Here the chain combines TRBV29-1 and TRBJ1-5, with the D gene not confidently named. The encoded CDR3 is CSVESAPDQPQHF. The nucleotide sequence is given as TGCAGCGTTGAATCGGCCCCCGATCAGCCCCAGCATTTT.